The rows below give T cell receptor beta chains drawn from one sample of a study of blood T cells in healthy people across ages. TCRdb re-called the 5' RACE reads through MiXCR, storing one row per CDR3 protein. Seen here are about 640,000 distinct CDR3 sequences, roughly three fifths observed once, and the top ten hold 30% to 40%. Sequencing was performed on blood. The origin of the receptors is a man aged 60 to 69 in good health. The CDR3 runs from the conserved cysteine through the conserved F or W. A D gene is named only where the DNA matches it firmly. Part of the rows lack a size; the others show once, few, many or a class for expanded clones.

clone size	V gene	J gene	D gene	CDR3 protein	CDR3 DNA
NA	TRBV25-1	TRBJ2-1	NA	CASSQSDKYNEQFF	TGTGCCAGCAGCCAATCGGACAAGTACAATGAGCAGTTCTTC
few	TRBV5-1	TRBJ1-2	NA	CASSPPPGTTYGYTF	TGCGCCAGCAGCCCTCCGCCGGGAACAACCTATGGCTACACCTTC
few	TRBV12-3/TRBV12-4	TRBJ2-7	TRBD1	CASSAWGTGSREQYF	TGTGCCAGCAGCGCCTGGGGGACAGGGTCTCGCGAGCAGTACTTC
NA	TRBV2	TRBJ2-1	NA	CASSLAAADEQFF	TGTGCCAGCAGTCTCGCCGCCGCCGATGAGCAGTTCTTC
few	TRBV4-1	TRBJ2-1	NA	CASSHFGERSYNEQFF	TGCGCCAGCAGTCACTTTGGGGAAAGGAGTTACAATGAGCAGTTCTTC
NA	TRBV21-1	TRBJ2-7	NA	CASSNAPGSCYEQYF	TGTGCCAGCAGCAACGCCCCCGGGAGTTGCTACGAGCAGTACTTC
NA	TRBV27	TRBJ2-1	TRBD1	CASSRQGPNEQIF	TGTGCCAGCAGTCGACAGGGGCCCAATGAGCAGATCTTC
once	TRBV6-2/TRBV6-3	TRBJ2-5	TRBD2	CASSSRLAGGVETQYF	TGTGCCAGCAGCTCCAGACTAGCGGGGGGGGTTGAGACCCAGTACTTC
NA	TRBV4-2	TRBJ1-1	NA	CASSQDGVNTEAFF	TGTGCCAGCAGCCAAGATGGTGTTAACACTGAAGCTTTCTTT
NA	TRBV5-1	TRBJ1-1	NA	CASSRQSDTEAFF	TGCGCCAGCAGCCGGCAGAGTGACACTGAAGCTTTCTTT
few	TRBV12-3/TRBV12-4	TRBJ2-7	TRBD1	CASSLQGAAQYF	TGTGCCAGCAGTTTACAGGGGGCCGCGCAGTACTTC
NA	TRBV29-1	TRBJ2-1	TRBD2	CSVAPGGVNEQFF	TGCAGCGTTGCGCCGGGGGGGGTCAATGAGCAGTTCTTC
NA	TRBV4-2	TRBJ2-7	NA	CASSQEKSSGYEQYF	TGTGCCAGCAGCCAAGAAAAGTCCAGCGGCTACGAGCAGTACTTC
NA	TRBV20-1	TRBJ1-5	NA	CSAQRSGRHNQPQHF	TGCAGTGCCCAGAGGTCAGGCAGGCACAATCAGCCCCAGCATTTT
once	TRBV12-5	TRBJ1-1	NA	CASGPGWGNTEAFF	TGTGCTAGTGGTCCGGGATGGGGGAACACTGAAGCTTTCTTT